This TCR beta chain derives from a study of CD8 T cells in ankylosing spondylitis. General study points: Previous work reported some of these motif variants in the synovial fluid and blood of reactive arthritis. A TCR beta motif of eight or nine highly homologous variants seemed to mark ankylosing spondylitis blood. Disease-linked clones bore a CD8+ phenotype and were relatively rare in peripheral blood. In ankylosing spondylitis patients, matched synovial fluid reportedly showed significant enrichment of disease-linked clones.

Quantitative 5'-RACE was performed with molecular barcodes, and it yielded the TCR beta libraries. TCRdb analysed the 5' RACE reads with MiXCR anew, one entry per CDR3 protein. This table holds more than 300,000 distinct CDR3 sequences, less than 9.5% found once. Comments on this clonotype: The antigen is undetermined.

Germline V gene lookup returns CDR1 SGHTA and CDR2 FQGTGA. V was shortened by 5 bases and J by 5 bases, with 17 bases between the two germline ends. The CDR3 is 15 residues long. Sequencing was performed on blood, either unsorted or a sorted T cell fraction (not recorded which). This receptor was taken from a male donor with ankylosing spondylitis. The rearrangement joins TRBV7-3 to TRBJ2-3; tentatively, D is TRBD2 (6 bases). CDR3: CASSLGSGGRDTQYF. The CDR3 DNA is TGTGCCAGCAGCCTAGGGTCCGGAGGGAGAGATACGCAGTATTTT.